These 4 T cell receptor beta chains share one sample of origin, sequenced in a study of OX40 agonist ivuxolimab in advanced cancers. Preparation of the library involved the immunoSEQ multiplex PCR assay. Here the immuneACCESS table is served through TCRdb, limited to in-frame sequences with V and J called. Missing clones are a known gap in these copies; in checked studies unresolved V genes cover under half, and the rest lacks a known reason. The sample yields approximately 37,000 clones; 83% were counted once. The ten top clones hold more than 20% of the sample. The source material was CD4+ or CD8+ T cells sorted from blood, sampled in a trial of the OX40 agonist ivuxolimab. These TCRs come from an adult with an advanced solid tumor such as melanoma, head and neck, liver or kidney cancer.

This sequence joins TRBV10-3 and TRBJ1-6, with TRBD1 identical over 7 bases. Trimming removed 10 bases from V and 8 bases from J; junction bases left unmatched: 8. Germline values: CDR1 ENHRY, CDR2 SYGVKD. This CDR3 has 13 residues. For the CDR3, the DNA is TGTGCCAGTAAGGCAGGGGGGGATTCACCCCTCCACTTT. Residues: CASKAGGDSPLHF.

The chain recombines TRBV7-9 with TRBJ1-5, with D perhaps TRBD1 (5 bases). This CDR3 comprises 14 residues. Trimming pared 5 bases from V and 0 bases from J, leaving 8 bases between. Germline-derived CDR1 and CDR2 are SEHNR and FQNEAQ (reference sequence). The CDR3 sequence is CASSPTDSNQPQHF. CDR3 sequence (DNA): TGTGCCAGCAGCCCGACAGATAGCAATCAGCCCCAGCATTTT.

The V call is TRBV4-1, the J call TRBJ2-7; TRBD2 might be the D (5 bases). CDR3 length: 15 residues. The germline gives CDR1 MGHRA, CDR2 YSYEKL. V gave up 0 bases and J gave up 3 bases, with 12 bases separating them. CDR3 coding DNA: TGCGCCAGCAGCCAAGATGAGGGAACACTCTACGAGCAGTACTTC. Encoded protein: CASSQDEGTLYEQYF.

The gene calls are TRBV7-5 and TRBJ2-1; the table's D call of TRBD2 was not tested on the DNA. TRBV7-5 corresponds to a pseudogene. The CDR3 is 14 residues long. CDR3 sequence (DNA): TGTGCCAGCAGTTTGACTAGCGGGAGTAATGAGCAGTTCTTC. Its translation: CASSLTSGSNEQFF.